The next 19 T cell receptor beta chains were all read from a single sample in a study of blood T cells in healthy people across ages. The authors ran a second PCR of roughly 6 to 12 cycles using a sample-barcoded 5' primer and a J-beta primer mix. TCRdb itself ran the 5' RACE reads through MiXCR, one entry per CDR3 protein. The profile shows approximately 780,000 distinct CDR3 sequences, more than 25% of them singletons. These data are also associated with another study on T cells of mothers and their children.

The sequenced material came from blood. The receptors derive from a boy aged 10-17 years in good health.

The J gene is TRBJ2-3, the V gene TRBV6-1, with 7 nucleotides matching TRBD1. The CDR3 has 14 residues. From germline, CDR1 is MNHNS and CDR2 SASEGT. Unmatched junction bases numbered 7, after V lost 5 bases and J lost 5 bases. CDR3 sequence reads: CASSHDREVDTQYF. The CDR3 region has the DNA TGTGCCAGCAGTCATGACAGGGAAGTAGATACGCAGTATTTT.

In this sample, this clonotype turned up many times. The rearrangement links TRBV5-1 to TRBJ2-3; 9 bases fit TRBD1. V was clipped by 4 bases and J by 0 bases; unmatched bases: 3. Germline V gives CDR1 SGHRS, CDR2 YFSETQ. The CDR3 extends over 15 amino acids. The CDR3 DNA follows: TGCGCCAGCAGCCCGGGACAGGGAAGCACAGATACGCAGTATTTT. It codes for CASSPGQGSTDTQYF.

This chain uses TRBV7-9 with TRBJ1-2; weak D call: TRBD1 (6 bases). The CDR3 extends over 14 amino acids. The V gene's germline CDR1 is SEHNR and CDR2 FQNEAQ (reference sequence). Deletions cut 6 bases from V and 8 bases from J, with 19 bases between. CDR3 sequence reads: CASRPRPGGGGYTF. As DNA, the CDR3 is TGTGCCAGCAGACCCAGGCCGGGGGGCGGCGGCTACACCTTC.

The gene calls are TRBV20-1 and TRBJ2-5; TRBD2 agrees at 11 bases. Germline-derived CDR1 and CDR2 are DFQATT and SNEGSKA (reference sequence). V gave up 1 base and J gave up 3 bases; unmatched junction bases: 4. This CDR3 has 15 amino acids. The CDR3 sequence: CSARGTTSGEETQYF. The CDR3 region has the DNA TGCAGTGCTAGAGGGACGACTAGCGGGGAAGAGACCCAGTACTTC.

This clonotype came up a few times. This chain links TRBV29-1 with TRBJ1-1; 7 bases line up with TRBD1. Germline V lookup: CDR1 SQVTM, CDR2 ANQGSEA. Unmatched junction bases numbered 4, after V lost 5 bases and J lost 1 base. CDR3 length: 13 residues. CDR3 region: CSVHRDRNTEAFF. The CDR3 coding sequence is TGCAGCGTTCACAGGGACAGGAACACTGAAGCTTTCTTT.

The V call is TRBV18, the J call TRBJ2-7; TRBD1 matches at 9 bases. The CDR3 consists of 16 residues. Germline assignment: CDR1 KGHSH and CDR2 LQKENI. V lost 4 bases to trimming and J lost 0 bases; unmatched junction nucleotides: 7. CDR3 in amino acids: CASSLWDRAVSYEQYF. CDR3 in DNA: TGTGCCAGCTCACTATGGGACAGGGCCGTCTCCTACGAGCAGTACTTC.

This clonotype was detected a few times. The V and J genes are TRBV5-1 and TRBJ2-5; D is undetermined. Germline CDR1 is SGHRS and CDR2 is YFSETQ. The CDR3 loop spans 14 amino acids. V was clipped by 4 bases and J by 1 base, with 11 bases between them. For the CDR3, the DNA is TGCGCCAGCAGCGTTGGCACTACCCAAGAGACCCAGTACTTC. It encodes CASSVGTTQETQYF.

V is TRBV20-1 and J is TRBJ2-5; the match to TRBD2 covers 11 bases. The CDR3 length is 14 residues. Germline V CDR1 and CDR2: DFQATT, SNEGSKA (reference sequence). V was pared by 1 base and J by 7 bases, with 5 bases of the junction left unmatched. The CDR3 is CSARGLAGRRTQYF. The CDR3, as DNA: TGCAGTGCTAGAGGACTAGCGGGGAGGCGGACCCAGTACTTC.

CDR3 residues: CATLSLDRGWMGYTF. In DNA, the CDR3 is TGTGCCACGCTCTCCTTGGACAGGGGGTGGATGGGCTACACCTTC. The chain carries TRBV15 and TRBJ1-2; 10 positions agree with TRBD1. V lost 9 bases to trimming and J lost 8 bases; unmatched junction nucleotides: 15. Germline assignment: CDR1 LNHNV and CDR2 YYDKDF (reference sequence). CDR3 length equals 15 residues.

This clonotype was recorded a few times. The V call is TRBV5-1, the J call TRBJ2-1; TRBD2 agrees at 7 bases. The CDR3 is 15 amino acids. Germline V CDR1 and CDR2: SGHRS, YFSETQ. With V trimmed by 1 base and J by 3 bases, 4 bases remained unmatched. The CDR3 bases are TGCGCCAGCAGCTTGCGGGGGGAGGGCTACAATGAGCAGTTCTTC. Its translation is CASSLRGEGYNEQFF.

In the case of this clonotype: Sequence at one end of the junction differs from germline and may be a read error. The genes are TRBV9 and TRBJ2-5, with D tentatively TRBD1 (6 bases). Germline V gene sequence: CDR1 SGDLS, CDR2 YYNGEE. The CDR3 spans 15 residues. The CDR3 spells CVSSVGSGTGETQYF. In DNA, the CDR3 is TGTGTCAGCAGCGTAGGGTCAGGTACAGGGGAGACCCAGTACTTC.

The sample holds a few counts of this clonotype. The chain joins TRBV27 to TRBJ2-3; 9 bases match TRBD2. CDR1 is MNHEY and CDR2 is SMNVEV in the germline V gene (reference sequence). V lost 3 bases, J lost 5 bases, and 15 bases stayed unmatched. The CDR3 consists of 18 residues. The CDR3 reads CASSFRLAGKGTIDTQYF. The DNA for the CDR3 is TGTGCCAGCAGTTTTCGGCTAGCGGGGAAGGGGACGATAGATACGCAGTATTTT.

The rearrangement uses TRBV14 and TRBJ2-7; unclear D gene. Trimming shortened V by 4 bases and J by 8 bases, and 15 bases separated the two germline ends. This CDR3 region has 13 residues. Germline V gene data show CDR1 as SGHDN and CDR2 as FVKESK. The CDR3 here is CASSRPTSPKQYF. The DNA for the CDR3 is TGTGCCAGCAGCCGCCCGACCTCTCCCAAGCAGTACTTC.

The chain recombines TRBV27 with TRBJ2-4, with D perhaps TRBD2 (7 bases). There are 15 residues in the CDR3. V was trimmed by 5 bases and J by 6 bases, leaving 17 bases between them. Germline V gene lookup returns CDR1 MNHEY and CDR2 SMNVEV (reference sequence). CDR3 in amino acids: CASSPHRGASNIQYF. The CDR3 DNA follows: TGTGCCAGCAGTCCCCACCGGGGGGCGTCAAACATTCAGTACTTC.

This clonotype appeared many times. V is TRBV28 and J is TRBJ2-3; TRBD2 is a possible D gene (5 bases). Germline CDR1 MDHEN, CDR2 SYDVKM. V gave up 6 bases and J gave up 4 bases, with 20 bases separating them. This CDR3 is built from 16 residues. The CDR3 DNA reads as TGTGCCAGCAGCTCCCGGGTAGCGCGGCCCCCAGATACGCAGTATTTT. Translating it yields CASSSRVARPPDTQYF. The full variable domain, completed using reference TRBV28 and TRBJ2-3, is DVKVTQSSRYLVKRTGEKVFLECVQDMDHENMFWYRQDPGLGLRLIYFSYDVKMKEKGDIPEGYSVSREKKERFSLILESASTNQTSMYLCASSSRVARPPDTQYFGPGTRLTVL.

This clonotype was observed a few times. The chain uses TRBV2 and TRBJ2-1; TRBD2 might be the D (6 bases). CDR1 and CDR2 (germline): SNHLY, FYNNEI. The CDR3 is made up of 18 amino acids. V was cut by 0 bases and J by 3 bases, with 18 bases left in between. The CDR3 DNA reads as TGTGCCAGCAGTGAAGCGCTTCTGGCGGGGCCCCTCTACAATGAGCAGTTCTTC. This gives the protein CASSEALLAGPLYNEQFF. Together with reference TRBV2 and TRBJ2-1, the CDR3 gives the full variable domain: EPEVTQTPSHQVTQMGQEVILRCVPISNHLYFYWYRQILGQKVEFLVSFYNNEISEKSEIFDDQFSVERPDGSNFTLKIRSTKLEDSAMYFCASSEALLAGPLYNEQFFGPGTRLTVL.

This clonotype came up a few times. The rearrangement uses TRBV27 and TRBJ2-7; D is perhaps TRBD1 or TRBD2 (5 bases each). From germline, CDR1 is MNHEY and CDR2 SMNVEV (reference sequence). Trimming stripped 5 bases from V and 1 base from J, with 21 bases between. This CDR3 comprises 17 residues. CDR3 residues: CASSVTPVGRPSYEQYF. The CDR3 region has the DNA TGTGCCAGCAGTGTAACTCCGGTGGGACGTCCATCCTACGAGCAGTACTTC.

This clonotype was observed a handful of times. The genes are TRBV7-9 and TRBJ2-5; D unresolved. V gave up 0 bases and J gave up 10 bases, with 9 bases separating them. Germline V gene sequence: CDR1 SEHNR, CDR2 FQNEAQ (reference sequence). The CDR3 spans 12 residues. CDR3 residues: CASSLARGDQYF. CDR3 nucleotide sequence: TGTGCCAGCAGCTTAGCACGAGGAGACCAGTACTTC.

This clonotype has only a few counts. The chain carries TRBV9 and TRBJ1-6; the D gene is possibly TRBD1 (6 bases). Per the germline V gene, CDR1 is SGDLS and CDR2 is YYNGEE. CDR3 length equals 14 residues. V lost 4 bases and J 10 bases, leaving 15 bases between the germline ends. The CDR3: CASSLSDRLSPLHF. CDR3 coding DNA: TGTGCCAGCAGCTTAAGTGACAGGTTGTCACCCCTCCACTTT. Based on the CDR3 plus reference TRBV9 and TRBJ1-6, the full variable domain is DSGVTQTPKHLITATGQRVTLRCSPRSGDLSVYWYQQSLDQGLQFLIQYYNGEERAKGNILERFSAQQFPDLHSELNLSSLELGDSALYFCASSLSDRLSPLHFGNGTRLTVT.